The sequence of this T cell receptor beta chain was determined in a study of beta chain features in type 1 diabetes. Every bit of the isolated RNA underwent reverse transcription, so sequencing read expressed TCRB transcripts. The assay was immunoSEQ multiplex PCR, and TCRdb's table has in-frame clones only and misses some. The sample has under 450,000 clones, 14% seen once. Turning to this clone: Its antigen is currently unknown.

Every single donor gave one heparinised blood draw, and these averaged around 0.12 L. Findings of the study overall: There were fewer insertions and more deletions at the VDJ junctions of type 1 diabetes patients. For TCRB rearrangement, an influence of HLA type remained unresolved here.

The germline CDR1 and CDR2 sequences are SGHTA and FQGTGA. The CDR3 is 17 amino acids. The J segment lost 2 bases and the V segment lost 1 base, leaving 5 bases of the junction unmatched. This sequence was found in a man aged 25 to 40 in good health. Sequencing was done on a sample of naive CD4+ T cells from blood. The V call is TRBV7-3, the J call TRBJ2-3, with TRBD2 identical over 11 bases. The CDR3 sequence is CASSLRSSGRYTDTQYF. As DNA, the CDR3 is TGTGCCAGCAGCTTAAGGTCTAGCGGGAGGTACACAGATACGCAGTATTTT.